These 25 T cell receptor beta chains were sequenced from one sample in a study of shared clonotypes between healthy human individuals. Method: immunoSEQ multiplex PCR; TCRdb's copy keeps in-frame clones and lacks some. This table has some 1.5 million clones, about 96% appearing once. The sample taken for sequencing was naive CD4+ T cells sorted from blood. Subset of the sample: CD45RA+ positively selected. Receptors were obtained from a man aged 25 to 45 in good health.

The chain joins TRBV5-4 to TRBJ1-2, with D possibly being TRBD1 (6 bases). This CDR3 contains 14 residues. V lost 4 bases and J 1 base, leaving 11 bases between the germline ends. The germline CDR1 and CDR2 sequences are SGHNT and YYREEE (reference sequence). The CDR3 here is CASSAGHNNYGYTF. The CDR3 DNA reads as TGTGCCAGCAGCGCGGGACACAATAACTATGGCTACACCTTC.

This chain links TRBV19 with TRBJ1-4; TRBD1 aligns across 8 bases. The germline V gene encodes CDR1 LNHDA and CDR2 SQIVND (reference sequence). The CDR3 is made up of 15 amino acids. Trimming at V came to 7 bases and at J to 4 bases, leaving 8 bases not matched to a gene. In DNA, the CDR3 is TGTGCCAGTACCACCAGGGGGCCAAATAATGAAAAACTGTTTTTT. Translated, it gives CASTTRGPNNEKLFF.

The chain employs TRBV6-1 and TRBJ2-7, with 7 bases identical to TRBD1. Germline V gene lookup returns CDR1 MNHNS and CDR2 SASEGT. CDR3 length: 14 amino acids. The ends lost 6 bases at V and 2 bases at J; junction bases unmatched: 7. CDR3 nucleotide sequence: TGTGCCAGCAGATCCGGGACAGAGACCTACGAGCAGTACTTC. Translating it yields CASRSGTETYEQYF.

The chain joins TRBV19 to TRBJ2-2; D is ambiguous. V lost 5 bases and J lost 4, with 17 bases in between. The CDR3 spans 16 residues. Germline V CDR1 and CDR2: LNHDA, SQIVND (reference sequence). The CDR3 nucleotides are TGTGCCAGTAGTCCCCTGCTAAGGGCGACCACCGGGGAGCTGTTTTTT. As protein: CASSPLLRATTGELFF.

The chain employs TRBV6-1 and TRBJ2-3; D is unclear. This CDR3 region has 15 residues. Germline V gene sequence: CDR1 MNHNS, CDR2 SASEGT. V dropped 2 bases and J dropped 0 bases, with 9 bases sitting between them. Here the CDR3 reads CASSEPGSSTDTQYF. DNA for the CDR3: TGTGCCAGCAGTGAACCGGGTTCTAGCACAGATACGCAGTATTTT.

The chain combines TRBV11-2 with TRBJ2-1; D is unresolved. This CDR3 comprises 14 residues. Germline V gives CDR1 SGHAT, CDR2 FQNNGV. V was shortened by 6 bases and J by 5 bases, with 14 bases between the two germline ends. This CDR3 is CASRADPAHNEQFF. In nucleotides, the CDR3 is TGTGCCAGCAGGGCAGACCCTGCCCACAATGAGCAGTTCTTC.

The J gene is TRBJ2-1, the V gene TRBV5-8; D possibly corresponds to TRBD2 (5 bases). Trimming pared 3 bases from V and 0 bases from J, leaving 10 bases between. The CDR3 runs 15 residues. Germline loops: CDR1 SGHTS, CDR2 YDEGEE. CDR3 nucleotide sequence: TGTGCCAGCAGCTCGAGCGGTCTCTCCTACAATGAGCAGTTCTTC. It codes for CASSSSGLSYNEQFF.

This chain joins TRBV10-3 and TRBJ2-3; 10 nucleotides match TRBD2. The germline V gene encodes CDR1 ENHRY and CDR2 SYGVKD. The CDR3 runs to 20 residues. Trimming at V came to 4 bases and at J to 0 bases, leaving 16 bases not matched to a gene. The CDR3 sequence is CAISVSSGVTSGDSTDTQYF. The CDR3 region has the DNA TGTGCCATCAGTGTTTCCTCAGGGGTTACTAGCGGGGATAGCACAGATACGCAGTATTTT.

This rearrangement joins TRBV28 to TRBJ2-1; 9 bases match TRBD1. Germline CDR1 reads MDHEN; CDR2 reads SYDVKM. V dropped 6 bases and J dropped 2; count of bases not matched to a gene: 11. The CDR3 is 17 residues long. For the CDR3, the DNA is TGTGCCAGCAGCCCAATATCGGGACAGGGTGCCTACAATGAGCAGTTCTTC. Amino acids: CASSPISGQGAYNEQFF.

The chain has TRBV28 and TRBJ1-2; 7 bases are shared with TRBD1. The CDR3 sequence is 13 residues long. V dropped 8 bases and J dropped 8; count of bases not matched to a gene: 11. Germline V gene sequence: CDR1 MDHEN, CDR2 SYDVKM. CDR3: CASHGQVIGGYTF. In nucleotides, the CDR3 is TGTGCCAGCCATGGACAGGTCATTGGAGGCTACACCTTC.

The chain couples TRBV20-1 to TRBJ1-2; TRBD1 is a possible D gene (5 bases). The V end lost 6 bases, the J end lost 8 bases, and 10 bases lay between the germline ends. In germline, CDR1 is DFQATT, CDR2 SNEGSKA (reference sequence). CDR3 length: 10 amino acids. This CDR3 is CSAGTVGYTF. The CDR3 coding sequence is TGCAGTGCCGGGACGGTCGGCTACACCTTC.

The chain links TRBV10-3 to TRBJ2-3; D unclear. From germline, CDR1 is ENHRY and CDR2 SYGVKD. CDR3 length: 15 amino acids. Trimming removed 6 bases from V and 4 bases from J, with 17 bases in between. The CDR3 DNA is TGTGCCATCAGGCCCGCGGAGAGAGGTGCAGATACGCAGTATTTT. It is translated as CAIRPAERGADTQYF.

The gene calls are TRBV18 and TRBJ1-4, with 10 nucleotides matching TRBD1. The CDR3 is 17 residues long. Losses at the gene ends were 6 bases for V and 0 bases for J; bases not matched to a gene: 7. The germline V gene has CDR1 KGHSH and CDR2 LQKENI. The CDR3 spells CASSRSGTGATNEKLFF. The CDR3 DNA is TGTGCCAGCTCGCGATCCGGGACAGGGGCAACTAATGAAAAACTGTTTTTT.

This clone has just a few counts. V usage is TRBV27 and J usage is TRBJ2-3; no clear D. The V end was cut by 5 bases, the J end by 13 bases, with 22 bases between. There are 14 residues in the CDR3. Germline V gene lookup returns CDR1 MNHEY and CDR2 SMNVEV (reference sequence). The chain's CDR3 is CASSIIPRSEVEYF. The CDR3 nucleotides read TGTGCCAGCAGTATCATCCCCAGGAGTGAGGTTGAGTATTTT.

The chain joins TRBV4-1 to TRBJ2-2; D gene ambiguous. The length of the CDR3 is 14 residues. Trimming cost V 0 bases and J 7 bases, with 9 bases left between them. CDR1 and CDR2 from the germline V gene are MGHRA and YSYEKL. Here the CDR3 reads CASSQEVLYGELFF. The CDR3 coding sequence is TGCGCCAGCAGCCAAGAGGTCCTTTACGGGGAGCTGTTTTTT.

DNA for the CDR3: TGCGCCAGCAGCTTGGCGCCTAGCGGCGAGCAGTACTTC. This translates into CASSLAPSGEQYF. The gene calls are TRBV5-1 and TRBJ2-7; 7 nucleotides agree with TRBD2. The CDR3 spans 13 residues. Germline V lookup: CDR1 SGHRS, CDR2 YFSETQ. V shed 0 bases, J shed 6 bases, and the junction held 3 bases outside the gene matches.

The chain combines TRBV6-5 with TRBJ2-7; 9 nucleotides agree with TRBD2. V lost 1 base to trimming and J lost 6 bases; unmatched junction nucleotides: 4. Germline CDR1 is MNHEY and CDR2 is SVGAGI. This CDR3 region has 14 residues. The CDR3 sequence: CASSYLGLAVEQYF. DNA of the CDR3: TGTGCCAGCAGTTACTTGGGACTAGCCGTCGAGCAGTACTTC.

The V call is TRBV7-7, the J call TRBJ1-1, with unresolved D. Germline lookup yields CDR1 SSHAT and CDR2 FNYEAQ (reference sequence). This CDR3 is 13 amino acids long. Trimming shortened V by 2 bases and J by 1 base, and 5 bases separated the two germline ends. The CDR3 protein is CASSLHPNTEAFF. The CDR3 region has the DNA TGTGCCAGCAGCTTACACCCGAACACTGAAGCTTTCTTT.

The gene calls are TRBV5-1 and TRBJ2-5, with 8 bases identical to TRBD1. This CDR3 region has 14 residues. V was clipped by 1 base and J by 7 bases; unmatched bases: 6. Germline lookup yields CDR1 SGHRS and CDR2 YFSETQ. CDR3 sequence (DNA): TGCGCCAGCAGCTTGCAGACAGGGGAAGGGACCCAGTACTTC. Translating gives CASSLQTGEGTQYF.

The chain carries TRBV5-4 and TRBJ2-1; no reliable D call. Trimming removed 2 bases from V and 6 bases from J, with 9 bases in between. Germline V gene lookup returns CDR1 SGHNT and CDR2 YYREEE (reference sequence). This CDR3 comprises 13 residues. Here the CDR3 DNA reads TGTGCCAGCAGCTTCACAGAAGGCAATGAGCAGTTCTTC. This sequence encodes CASSFTEGNEQFF. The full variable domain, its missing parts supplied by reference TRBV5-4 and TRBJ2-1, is ETGVTQSPTHLIKTRGQQVTLRCSSQSGHNTVSWYQQALGQGPQFIFQYYREEENGRGNFPPRFSGLQFPNYSSELNVNALELDDSALYLCASSFTEGNEQFFGPGTRLTVL.

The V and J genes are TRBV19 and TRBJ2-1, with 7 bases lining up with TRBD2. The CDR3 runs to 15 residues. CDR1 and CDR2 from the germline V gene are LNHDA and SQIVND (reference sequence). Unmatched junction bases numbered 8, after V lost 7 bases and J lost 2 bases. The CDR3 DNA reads TGTGCCAGTACCACGCCGGGACTACCCTACAATGAGCAGTTCTTC. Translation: CASTTPGLPYNEQFF.

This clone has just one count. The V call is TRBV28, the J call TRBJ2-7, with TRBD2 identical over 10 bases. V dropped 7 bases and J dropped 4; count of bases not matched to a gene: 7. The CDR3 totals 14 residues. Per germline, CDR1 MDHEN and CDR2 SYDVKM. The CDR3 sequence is CASTASGSVYEQYF. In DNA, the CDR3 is TGTGCCAGCACGGCTAGCGGGAGCGTATACGAGCAGTACTTC.

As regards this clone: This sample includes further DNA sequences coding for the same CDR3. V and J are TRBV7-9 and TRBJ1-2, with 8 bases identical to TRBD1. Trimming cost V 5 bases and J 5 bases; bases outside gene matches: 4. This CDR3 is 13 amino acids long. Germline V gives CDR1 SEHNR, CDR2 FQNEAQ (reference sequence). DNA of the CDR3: TGTGCCAGCAGCCGCGGACAGGGATATGGCTACACCTTC. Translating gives CASSRGQGYGYTF.

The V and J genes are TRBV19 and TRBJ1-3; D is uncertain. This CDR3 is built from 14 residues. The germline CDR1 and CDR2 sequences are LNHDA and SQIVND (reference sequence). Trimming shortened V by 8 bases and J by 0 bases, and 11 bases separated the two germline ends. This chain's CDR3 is CASRPTGSGNTIYF. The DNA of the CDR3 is TGTGCCAGTCGGCCTACCGGCTCTGGAAACACCATATATTTT.

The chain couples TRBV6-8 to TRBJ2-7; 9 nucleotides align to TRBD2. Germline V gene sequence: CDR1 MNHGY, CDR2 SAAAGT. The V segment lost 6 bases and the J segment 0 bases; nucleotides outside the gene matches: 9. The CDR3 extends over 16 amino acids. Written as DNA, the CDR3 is TGTGCCAGCAGGGCTCCCCGACTAGCGGACTCCTACGAGCAGTACTTC. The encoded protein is CASRAPRLADSYEQYF.